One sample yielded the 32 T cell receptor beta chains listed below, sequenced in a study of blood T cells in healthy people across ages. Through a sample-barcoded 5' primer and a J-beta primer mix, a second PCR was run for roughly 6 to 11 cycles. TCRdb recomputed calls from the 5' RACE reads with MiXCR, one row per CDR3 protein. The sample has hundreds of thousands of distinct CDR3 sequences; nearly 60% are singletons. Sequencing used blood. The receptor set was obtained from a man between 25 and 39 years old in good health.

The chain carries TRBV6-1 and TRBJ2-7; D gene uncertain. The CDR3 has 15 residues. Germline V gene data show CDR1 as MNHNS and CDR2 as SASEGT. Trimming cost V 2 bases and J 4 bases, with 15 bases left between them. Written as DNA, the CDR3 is TGTGCCAGCAGTGAAATCCACTTGTCCCCGTACGAGCAGTACTTC. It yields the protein CASSEIHLSPYEQYF.

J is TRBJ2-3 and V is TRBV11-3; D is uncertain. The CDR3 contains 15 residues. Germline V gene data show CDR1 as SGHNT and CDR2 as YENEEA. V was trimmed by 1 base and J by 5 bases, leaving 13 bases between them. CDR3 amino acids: CASSLGLDTGDTQYF. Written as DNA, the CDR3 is TGTGCCAGCAGCTTAGGTCTAGACACGGGAGATACGCAGTATTTT. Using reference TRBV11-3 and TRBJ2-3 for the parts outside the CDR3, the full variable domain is EAGVVQSPRYKIIEKKQPVAFWCNPISGHNTLYWYLQNLGQGPELLIRYENEEAVDDSQLPKDRFSAERLKGVDSTLKIQPAELGDSAVYLCASSLGLDTGDTQYFGPGTRLTVL.

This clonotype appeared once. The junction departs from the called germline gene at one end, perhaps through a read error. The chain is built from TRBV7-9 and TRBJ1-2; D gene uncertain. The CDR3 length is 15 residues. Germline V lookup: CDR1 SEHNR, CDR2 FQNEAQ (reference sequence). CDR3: CASSPNSLINYGYTF. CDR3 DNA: TGTGCCAGCAGCCCTAACAGTCTGATTAACTATGGTTACACCTTC. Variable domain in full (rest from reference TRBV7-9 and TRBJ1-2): DTGVSQNPRHKITKRGQNVTFRCDPISEHNRLYWYRQTLGQGPEFLTYFQNEAQLEKSRLLSDRFSAERPKGSFSTLEIQRTEQGDSAMYLCASSPNSLINYGYTFGSGTRLTVV.

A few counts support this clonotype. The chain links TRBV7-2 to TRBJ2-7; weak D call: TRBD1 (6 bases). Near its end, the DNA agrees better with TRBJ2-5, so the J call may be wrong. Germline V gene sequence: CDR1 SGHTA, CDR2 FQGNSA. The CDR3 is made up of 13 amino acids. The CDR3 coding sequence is TGTGCCAGCAGCTTAGGAGGGGGAAAGACCCAGTACTTC. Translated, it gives CASSLGGGKTQYF.

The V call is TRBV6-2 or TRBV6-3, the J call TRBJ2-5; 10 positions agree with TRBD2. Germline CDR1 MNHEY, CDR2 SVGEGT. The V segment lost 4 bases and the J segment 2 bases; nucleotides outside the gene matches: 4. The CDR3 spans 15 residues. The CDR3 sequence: CASSLLAGSQETQYF. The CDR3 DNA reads TGTGCCAGCAGTTTACTAGCGGGATCGCAAGAGACCCAGTACTTC.

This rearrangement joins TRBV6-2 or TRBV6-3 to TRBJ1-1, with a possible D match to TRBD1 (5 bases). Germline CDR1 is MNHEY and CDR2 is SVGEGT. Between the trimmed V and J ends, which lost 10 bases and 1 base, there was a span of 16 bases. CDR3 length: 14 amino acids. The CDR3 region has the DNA TGTGCCACCTTAGAGGGACCCTGGAACACTGAAGCTTTCTTT. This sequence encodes CATLEGPWNTEAFF.

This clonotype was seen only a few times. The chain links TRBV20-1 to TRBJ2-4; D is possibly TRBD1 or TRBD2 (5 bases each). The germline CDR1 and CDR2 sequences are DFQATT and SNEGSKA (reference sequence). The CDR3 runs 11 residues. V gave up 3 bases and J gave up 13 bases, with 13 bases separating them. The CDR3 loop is CSASQVGEQYF. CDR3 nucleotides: TGCAGTGCTAGCCAGGTGGGGGAGCAGTACTTC.

Here the CDR3 reads CASSVGSTGLGGTQYF. The CDR3 coding sequence is TGTGCCAGCAGCGTAGGTTCGACAGGGCTTGGTGGGACCCAGTACTTC. J is TRBJ2-7 and V is TRBV9; 7 nucleotides line up with TRBD1. The last part of the DNA fits TRBJ2-5 better; the J call may be wrong. Per germline, CDR1 SGDLS and CDR2 YYNGEE. The CDR3 is 16 amino acids.

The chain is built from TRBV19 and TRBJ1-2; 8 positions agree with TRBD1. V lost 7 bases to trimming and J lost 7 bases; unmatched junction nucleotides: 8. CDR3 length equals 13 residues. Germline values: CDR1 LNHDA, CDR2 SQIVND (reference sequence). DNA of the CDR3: TGTGCCAGTATACCAGGGGGCATGGGTGGCTACACCTTC. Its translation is CASIPGGMGGYTF.

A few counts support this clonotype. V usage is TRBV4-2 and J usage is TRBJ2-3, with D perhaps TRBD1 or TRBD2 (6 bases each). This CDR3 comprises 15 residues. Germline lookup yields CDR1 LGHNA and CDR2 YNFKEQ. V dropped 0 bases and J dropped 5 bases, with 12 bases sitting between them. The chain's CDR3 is CASSQEGGSGDTQYF. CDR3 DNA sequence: TGTGCCAGCAGCCAAGAAGGGGGGAGTGGAGATACGCAGTATTTT.

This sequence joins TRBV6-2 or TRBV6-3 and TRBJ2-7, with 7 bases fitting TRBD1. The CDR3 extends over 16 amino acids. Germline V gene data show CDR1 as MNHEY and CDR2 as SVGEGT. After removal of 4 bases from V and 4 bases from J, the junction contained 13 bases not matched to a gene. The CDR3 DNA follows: TGTGCCAGCAGTTCCACCCGGACAGGAAAAATTTACGAGCAGTACTTC. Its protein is CASSSTRTGKIYEQYF.

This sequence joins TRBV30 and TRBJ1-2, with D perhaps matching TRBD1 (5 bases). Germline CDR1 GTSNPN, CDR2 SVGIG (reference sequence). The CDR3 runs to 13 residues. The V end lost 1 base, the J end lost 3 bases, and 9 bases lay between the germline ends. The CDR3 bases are TGTGCCTGGAGTGGGGGCAGAGACTATGGCTACACCTTC. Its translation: CAWSGGRDYGYTF.

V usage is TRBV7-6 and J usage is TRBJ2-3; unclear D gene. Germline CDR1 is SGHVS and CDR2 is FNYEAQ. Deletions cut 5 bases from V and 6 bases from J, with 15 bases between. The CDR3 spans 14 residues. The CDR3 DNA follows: TGTGCCAGCAGCCCCTTCGGGCGAGATGATACGCAGTATTTT. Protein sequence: CASSPFGRDDTQYF.

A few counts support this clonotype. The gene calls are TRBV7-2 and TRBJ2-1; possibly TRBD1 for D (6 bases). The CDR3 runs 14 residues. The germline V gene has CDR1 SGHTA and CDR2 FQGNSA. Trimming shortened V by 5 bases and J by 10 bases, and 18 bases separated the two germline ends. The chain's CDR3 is CASSEQQGAGEQFF. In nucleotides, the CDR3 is TGTGCCAGCAGCGAACAACAGGGAGCAGGGGAGCAGTTCTTC.

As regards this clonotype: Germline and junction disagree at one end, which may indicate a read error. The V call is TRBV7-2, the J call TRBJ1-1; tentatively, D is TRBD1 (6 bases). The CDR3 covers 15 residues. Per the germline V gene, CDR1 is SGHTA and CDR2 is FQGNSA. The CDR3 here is CASGLVGGGFAEAFF. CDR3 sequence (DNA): TGTGCCAGCGGCTTAGTGGGGGGCGGCTTTGCTGAAGCTTTCTTT. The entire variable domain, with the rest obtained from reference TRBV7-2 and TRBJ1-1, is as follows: GAGVSQSPSNKVTEKGKDVELRCDPISGHTALYWYRQSLGQGLEFLIYFQGNSAPDKSGLPSDRFSAERTGGSVSTLTIQRTQQEDSAVYLCASGLVGGGFAEAFFGQGTRLTVV.

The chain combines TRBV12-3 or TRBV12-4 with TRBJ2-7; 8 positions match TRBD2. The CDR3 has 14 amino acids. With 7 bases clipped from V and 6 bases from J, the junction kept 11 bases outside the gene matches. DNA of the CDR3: TGTGCCAGCACTTTGAGCGGGAGAATGGGCGAGCAGTACTTC. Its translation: CASTLSGRMGEQYF.

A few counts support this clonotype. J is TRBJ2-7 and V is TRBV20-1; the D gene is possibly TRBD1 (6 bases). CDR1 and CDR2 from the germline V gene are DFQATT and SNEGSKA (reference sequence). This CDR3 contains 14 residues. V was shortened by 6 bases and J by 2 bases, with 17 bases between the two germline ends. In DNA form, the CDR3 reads TGCAGTGCCCCCCGGAGGACAGCACCCTACGAGCAGTACTTC. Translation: CSAPRRTAPYEQYF.

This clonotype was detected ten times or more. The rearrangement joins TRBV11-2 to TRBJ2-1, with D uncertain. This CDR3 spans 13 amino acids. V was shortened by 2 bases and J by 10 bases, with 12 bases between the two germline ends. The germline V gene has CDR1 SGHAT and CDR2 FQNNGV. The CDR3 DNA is TGTGCCAGCAGCTTAAATCTAAAGAGGGAGCAGTTCTTC. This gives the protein CASSLNLKREQFF.

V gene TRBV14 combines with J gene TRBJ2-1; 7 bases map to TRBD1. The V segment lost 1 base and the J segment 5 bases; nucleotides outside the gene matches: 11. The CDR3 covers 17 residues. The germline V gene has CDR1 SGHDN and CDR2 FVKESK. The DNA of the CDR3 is TGTGCCAGCAGCCAAGCAGGACAGGTCGGTTGGGACAATGAGCAGTTCTTC. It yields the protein CASSQAGQVGWDNEQFF. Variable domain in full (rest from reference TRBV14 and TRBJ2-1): EAGVTQFPSHSVIEKGQTVTLRCDPISGHDNLYWYRRVMGKEIKFLLHFVKESKQDESGMPNNRFLAERTGGTYSTLKVQPAELEDSGVYFCASSQAGQVGWDNEQFFGPGTRLTVL.

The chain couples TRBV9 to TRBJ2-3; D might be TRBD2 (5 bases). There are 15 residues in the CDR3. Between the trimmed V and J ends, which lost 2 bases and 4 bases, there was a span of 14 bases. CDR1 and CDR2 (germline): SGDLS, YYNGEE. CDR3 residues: CASSVGVTASDTQYF. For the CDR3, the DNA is TGTGCCAGCAGCGTCGGGGTTACCGCCTCAGATACGCAGTATTTT. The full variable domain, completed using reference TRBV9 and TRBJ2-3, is DSGVTQTPKHLITATGQRVTLRCSPRSGDLSVYWYQQSLDQGLQFLIQYYNGEERAKGNILERFSAQQFPDLHSELNLSSLELGDSALYFCASSVGVTASDTQYFGPGTRLTVL.

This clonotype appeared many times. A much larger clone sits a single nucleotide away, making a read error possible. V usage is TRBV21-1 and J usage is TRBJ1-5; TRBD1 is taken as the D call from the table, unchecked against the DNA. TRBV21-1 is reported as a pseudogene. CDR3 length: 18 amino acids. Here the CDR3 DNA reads TGTGCCAGCAGCTGCCGGGACAGGGAGGGCAATAGCAATCAGCCCCAGCATTTT. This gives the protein CASSCRDREGNSNQPQHF.

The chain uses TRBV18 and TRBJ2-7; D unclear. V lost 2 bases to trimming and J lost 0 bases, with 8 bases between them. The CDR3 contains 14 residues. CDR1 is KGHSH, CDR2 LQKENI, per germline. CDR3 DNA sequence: TGTGCCAGCTCACCAGAGATGAGCTCCTACGAGCAGTACTTC. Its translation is CASSPEMSSYEQYF.

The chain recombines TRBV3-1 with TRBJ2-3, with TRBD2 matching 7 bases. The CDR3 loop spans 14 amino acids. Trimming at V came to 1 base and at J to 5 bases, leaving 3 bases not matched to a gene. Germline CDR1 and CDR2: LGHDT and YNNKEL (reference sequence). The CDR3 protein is CASSQGSSGDTQYF. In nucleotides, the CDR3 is TGTGCCAGCAGCCAAGGTTCTAGCGGAGATACGCAGTATTTT.

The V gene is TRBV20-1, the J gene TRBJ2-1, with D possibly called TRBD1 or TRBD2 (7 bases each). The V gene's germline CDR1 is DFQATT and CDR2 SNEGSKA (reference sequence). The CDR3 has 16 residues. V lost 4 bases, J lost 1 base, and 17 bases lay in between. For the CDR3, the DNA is TGCAGTGCTACTAGGGGGCTGGGGGGGTCCTACAATGAGCAGTTCTTC. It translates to CSATRGLGGSYNEQFF.

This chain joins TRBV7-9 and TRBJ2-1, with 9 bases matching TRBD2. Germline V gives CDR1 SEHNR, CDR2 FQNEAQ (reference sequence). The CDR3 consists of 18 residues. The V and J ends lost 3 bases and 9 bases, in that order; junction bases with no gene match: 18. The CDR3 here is CASSFFRLAGPLVGEQFF. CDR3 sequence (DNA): TGTGCCAGCAGCTTTTTTAGGCTAGCGGGGCCTCTGGTCGGTGAGCAGTTCTTC.

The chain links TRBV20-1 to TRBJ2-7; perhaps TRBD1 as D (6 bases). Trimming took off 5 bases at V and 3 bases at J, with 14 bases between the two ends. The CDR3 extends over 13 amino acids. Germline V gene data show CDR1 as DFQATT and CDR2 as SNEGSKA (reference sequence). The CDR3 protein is CSAPGRGGYEQYF. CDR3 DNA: TGCAGTGCTCCAGGCAGAGGGGGCTACGAGCAGTACTTC.

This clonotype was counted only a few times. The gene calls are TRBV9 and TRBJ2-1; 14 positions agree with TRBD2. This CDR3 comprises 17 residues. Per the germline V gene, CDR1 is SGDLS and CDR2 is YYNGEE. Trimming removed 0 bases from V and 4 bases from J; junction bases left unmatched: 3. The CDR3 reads CASSVGLAGGHYNEQFF. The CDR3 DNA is TGTGCCAGCAGCGTAGGACTAGCGGGGGGGCATTACAATGAGCAGTTCTTC.

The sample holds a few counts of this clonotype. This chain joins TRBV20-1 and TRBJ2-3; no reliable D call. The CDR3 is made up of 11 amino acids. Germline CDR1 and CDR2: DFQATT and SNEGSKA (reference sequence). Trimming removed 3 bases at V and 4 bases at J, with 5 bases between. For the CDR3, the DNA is TGCAGTGCTAGTCGAGCAGATACGCAGTATTTT. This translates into CSASRADTQYF.

CDR3 sequence: CSARLHPSNEQFF. DNA of the CDR3: TGCAGTGCTAGGCTTCATCCTTCCAATGAGCAGTTCTTC. The V gene is TRBV20-1, the J gene TRBJ2-1; D is uncertain. V lost 3 bases and J 6 bases, leaving 12 bases between the germline ends. The CDR3 runs to 13 residues. Germline lookup yields CDR1 DFQATT and CDR2 SNEGSKA (reference sequence).

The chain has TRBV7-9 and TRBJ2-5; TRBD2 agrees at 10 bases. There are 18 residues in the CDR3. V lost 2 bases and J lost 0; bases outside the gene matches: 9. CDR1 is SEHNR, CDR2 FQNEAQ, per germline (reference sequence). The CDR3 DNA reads TGTGCCAGCAGCTTACTCTCCATGACTAGCGGGTACCAAGAGACCCAGTACTTC. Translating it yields CASSLLSMTSGYQETQYF. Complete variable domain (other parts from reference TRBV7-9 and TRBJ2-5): DTGVSQNPRHKITKRGQNVTFRCDPISEHNRLYWYRQTLGQGPEFLTYFQNEAQLEKSRLLSDRFSAERPKGSFSTLEIQRTEQGDSAMYLCASSLLSMTSGYQETQYFGPGTRLLVL.

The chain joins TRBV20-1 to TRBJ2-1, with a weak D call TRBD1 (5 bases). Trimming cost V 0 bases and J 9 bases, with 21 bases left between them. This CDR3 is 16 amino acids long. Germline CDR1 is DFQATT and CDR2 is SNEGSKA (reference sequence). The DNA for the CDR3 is TGCAGTGCTAGAGATTGGGGCAGCCCCGCTACGTTTGAGCAGTTCTTC. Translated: CSARDWGSPATFEQFF.

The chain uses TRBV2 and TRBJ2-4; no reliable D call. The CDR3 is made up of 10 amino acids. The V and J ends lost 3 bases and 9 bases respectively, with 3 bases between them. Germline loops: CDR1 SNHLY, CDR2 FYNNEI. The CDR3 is CASSDSIQYF. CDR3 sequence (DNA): TGTGCCAGCAGTGATTCCATTCAGTACTTC.